This entry lists 18 T cell receptor beta chains sequenced from one sample in a study of control samples from healthy donors and cancer patients. Profiling relied on immunoSEQ multiplex PCR, and the TCRdb table lists in-frame clones only, not all of them. In the table there are 120,000 to 150,000 clones, about 89% of which are singletons. Sequencing was done on a sample of blood. Receptors originate from a man aged 30-40 years in good health.

The genes are TRBV18 and TRBJ2-1; 12 bases fit TRBD2. The V gene end was trimmed by 6 bases and the J gene end by 9 bases; junction bases not matched to a gene: 12. This CDR3 has 16 residues. In germline, CDR1 is KGHSH, CDR2 LQKENI. CDR3 nucleotides: TGTGCCAGCTCTAGGACCGGGACTAGCGGGCCCAGTGAGCAGTTCTTC. Protein sequence: CASSRTGTSGPSEQFF.

The chain combines TRBV12-3 or TRBV12-4 with TRBJ1-5; D is undetermined. CDR3 length equals 13 residues. Trimming stripped 3 bases from V and 7 bases from J, with 10 bases between. The CDR3 sequence is CASSFGLNQPQHF. Here the CDR3 DNA reads TGTGCCAGCAGTTTTGGTCTTAACCAGCCCCAGCATTTT.

This rearrangement joins TRBV7-2 to TRBJ2-2; 7 nucleotides match TRBD2. CDR1 is SGHTA, CDR2 FQGNSA, per germline. Germline trimming cut 1 base from V and 2 bases from J; bases unmatched to any gene: 4. CDR3 length: 16 residues. CDR3 sequence reads: CASSLDSSGNTGELFF. The CDR3 coding sequence is TGTGCCAGCAGCTTAGATTCTAGCGGAAACACCGGGGAGCTGTTTTTT.

The genes are TRBV15 and TRBJ1-6, with TRBD1 matching over 10 bases. Trimming at V came to 3 bases and at J to 7 bases, leaving 12 bases not matched to a gene. This CDR3 has 18 amino acids. Germline loops: CDR1 LNHNV, CDR2 YYDKDF (reference sequence). The CDR3 DNA sequence: TGTGCCACCAGCAGGCTGGGACAGGGGTCGTTTTGGAATTCACCCCTCCACTTT. This gives the protein CATSRLGQGSFWNSPLHF.

The chain couples TRBV4-2 to TRBJ2-7; 11 positions match TRBD1. Germline V lookup: CDR1 LGHNA, CDR2 YNFKEQ. With 3 bases clipped from V and 0 bases from J, the junction kept 4 bases outside the gene matches. This CDR3 region has 16 residues. CDR3 residues: CASSQGQGGSSYEQYF. For the CDR3, the DNA is TGTGCCAGCAGCCAGGGACAGGGGGGGAGCTCCTACGAGCAGTACTTC.

This clone was seen once. The rearrangement joins TRBV19 to TRBJ1-1, with D possibly matching TRBD1 (5 bases). The CDR3 sequence is 15 residues long. Trimming took 1 base from V and 0 from J, leaving 9 bases between them. Germline V gene lookup returns CDR1 LNHDA and CDR2 SQIVND (reference sequence). CDR3 loop: CASSIGWGLNTEAFF. The CDR3 region has the DNA TGTGCCAGTAGTATAGGTTGGGGGTTGAACACTGAAGCTTTCTTT.

This chain connects TRBV5-1 to TRBJ1-2, with a tentative D call TRBD1 (5 bases). There are 13 residues in the CDR3. Trimming cost V 0 bases and J 4 bases, with 7 bases left between them. Germline V gives CDR1 SGHRS, CDR2 YFSETQ. The CDR3 spells CASSLDGTYGYTF. CDR3 nucleotide sequence: TGCGCCAGCAGCTTGGACGGGACCTATGGCTACACCTTC.

This chain joins TRBV4-3 and TRBJ1-4, with no clear D. The germline V gene has CDR1 LGHNA and CDR2 YSLEER. The CDR3 consists of 16 residues. The V end was cut by 1 base, the J end by 2 bases, with 11 bases between. The CDR3 here is CASSQATARTNEKLFF. CDR3 coding DNA: TGCGCCAGCAGCCAAGCTACGGCACGCACTAATGAAAAACTGTTTTTT.

The V call is TRBV7-9, the J call TRBJ1-3, with D perhaps TRBD1 (5 bases). This CDR3 has 13 amino acids. V was cut by 8 bases and J by 9 bases, with 17 bases left in between. Germline-derived CDR1 and CDR2 are SEHNR and FQNEAQ (reference sequence). The CDR3 sequence is CASGRDGWGTIYF. In DNA, the CDR3 is TGTGCCAGCGGCCGGGACGGCTGGGGCACCATATATTTT. The full variable domain, with the rest looked up from reference TRBV7-9 and TRBJ1-3, is DTGVSQNPRHKITKRGQNVTFRCDPISEHNRLYWYRQTLGQGPEFLTYFQNEAQLEKSRLLSDRFSAERPKGSFSTLEIQRTEQGDSAMYLCASGRDGWGTIYFGEGSWLTVV.

This chain connects TRBV7-9 to TRBJ2-1, with D possibly TRBD2 on 6 matching bases. CDR1 SEHNR and CDR2 FQNEAQ come from the germline V gene (reference sequence). V was trimmed by 1 base and J by 10 bases, leaving 11 bases between them. This CDR3 has 13 amino acids. CDR3 amino acids: CASSLVGGDEQFF. The CDR3 bases are TGTGCCAGCAGCTTAGTCGGCGGGGACGAGCAGTTCTTC.

The CDR3 nucleotides are TGTGCCAGCAGCGTAGTTGGGGACACCGGGGAGCTGTTTTTT. Protein: CASSVVGDTGELFF. The chain has TRBV9 and TRBJ2-2; the D is unclear. Germline V gene data show CDR1 as SGDLS and CDR2 as YYNGEE. With 0 bases removed from V and 3 bases from J, the gap between germline ends came to 6 bases. This CDR3 has 14 amino acids.

The rearrangement links TRBV9 to TRBJ2-1; TRBD2 agrees at 13 bases. CDR1 SGDLS and CDR2 YYNGEE come from the germline V gene. The ends lost 3 bases at V and 9 bases at J; junction bases unmatched: 12. CDR3 length equals 17 residues. The CDR3 coding sequence is TGTGCCAGCAGCGGACTAGCGGGGGGCCACAGTTTCCGTGAGCAGTTCTTC. Translation gives CASSGLAGGHSFREQFF.

This clone was seen once. The V and J genes are TRBV24-1 and TRBJ2-2, with D maybe TRBD2 (5 bases). The CDR3 contains 14 residues. Trimming removed 8 bases at V and 3 bases at J, with 12 bases between. The V gene's germline CDR1 is KGHDR and CDR2 SFDVKD. CDR3 in DNA: TGTGCCACCAAGGACTCTCCCGACACCGGGGAGCTGTTTTTT. Its translation: CATKDSPDTGELFF.

This chain uses TRBV27 with TRBJ1-2, with D perhaps matching TRBD1 (5 bases). Trimming removed 5 bases at V and 6 bases at J, with 16 bases between. Germline V gene lookup returns CDR1 MNHEY and CDR2 SMNVEV (reference sequence). The CDR3 runs to 14 residues. In DNA, the CDR3 is TGTGCCAGCAGTCCCCGGGGGGGGTTTCATGGCTACACCTTC. Protein product: CASSPRGGFHGYTF.

The J gene is TRBJ2-2, the V gene TRBV5-1; D gene uncertain. Between the trimmed V and J ends, which lost 7 bases and 2 bases, there was a span of 9 bases. Germline V gene sequence: CDR1 SGHRS, CDR2 YFSETQ. CDR3 length: 13 residues. DNA for the CDR3: TGCGCCAGCTCCTCGAGAAACACCGGGGAGCTGTTTTTT. It specifies CASSSRNTGELFF. The full variable domain, with the rest looked up from reference TRBV5-1 and TRBJ2-2, is KAGVTQTPRYLIKTRGQQVTLSCSPISGHRSVSWYQQTPGQGLQFLFEYFSETQRNKGNFPGRFSGRQFSNSRSEMNVSTLELGDSALYLCASSSRNTGELFFGEGSRLTVL.

The chain couples TRBV19 to TRBJ1-2, with D perhaps matching TRBD1 (6 bases). Germline assignment: CDR1 LNHDA and CDR2 SQIVND (reference sequence). V lost 7 bases to trimming and J lost 4 bases, with 19 bases between them. The CDR3 is 15 amino acids. CDR3 DNA sequence: TGTGCCAGTAAACCCTTCTCTGGGGGGGCCTATGGCTACACCTTC. Amino acids: CASKPFSGGAYGYTF.

The chain combines TRBV5-1 with TRBJ1-4; tentative D call: TRBD1 (5 bases). The V gene's germline CDR1 is SGHRS and CDR2 YFSETQ. This CDR3 has 14 residues. V was trimmed by 0 bases and J by 7 bases, leaving 10 bases between them. This chain's CDR3 is CASSLGGYGEKLFF. The CDR3 DNA follows: TGCGCCAGCAGCTTGGGGGGGTACGGTGAAAAACTGTTTTTT.

This clone was detected a few times. The rearrangement uses TRBV27 and TRBJ1-2; TRBD1 might be the D (5 bases). The V gene lost 6 bases and the J gene lost 4 bases, with 15 bases spanning the gap. This CDR3 is built from 14 residues. Germline V gives CDR1 MNHEY, CDR2 SMNVEV (reference sequence). CDR3 DNA: TGTGCCAGCAGACCCGGGACGGATCTCTATGGCTACACCTTC. Its translation: CASRPGTDLYGYTF.